A selection of T cell receptor beta chains follows, all from one sample in a study of blood T cell repertoires in COVID-19. Sequenced by immunoSEQ multiplex PCR; TCRdb stores in-frame clones only, minus some. The sample carries hundreds of thousands of clones, just over 85% recorded once. The material sequenced was peripheral blood. Source of these receptors: a man between 50 and 59 years old with COVID-19, enrolled during active disease. Each CDR3 is given with its conserved first and last residue. A D gene is named only where the DNA matches it firmly. Clone size is given for some rows only: seen once, a few or many times, or a class if the clone is expanded.

-	TRBJ2-1	TRBD2	TRBV27	TGTGCCAGCAGTACCGGGACTAGCGGGAGGGCCATGTTGGATGAGCAGTTCTTC	CASSTGTSGRAMLDEQFF
-	TRBJ2-2	TRBD1	TRBV3-1/TRBV3-2	TGTGCCAGCAGCCAACCCAGGACAGGGGATTGGACCGGGGAGCTGTTTTTT	CASSQPRTGDWTGELFF
few	TRBJ1-4	-	TRBV6-5	TGTGCCAGCGCGGACACGGCTAATGAAAAACTGTTTTTT	CASADTANEKLFF
-	TRBJ2-2	TRBD1	TRBV5-1	TGCGCCAGCAGCTTGGACAGGGGGGACACCGGGGAGCTGTTTTTT	CASSLDRGDTGELFF
few	TRBJ2-1	-	TRBV3-1/TRBV3-2	TGTGCCAGCAGCCAAGATACAGGCTACAATGAGCAGTTCTTC	CASSQDTGYNEQFF
few	TRBJ2-3	TRBD1	TRBV13	TGTGCCAGCAGCTTCGGAACAAGACTGACAGGGGCTAGCACAGATACGCAGTATTTT	CASSFGTRLTGASTDTQYF
-	TRBJ2-7	TRBD1	TRBV9	TGTGCCAGCGGGCGGCAGGGGGACCACGAGCAGTACTTC	CASGRQGDHEQYF
-	TRBJ1-1	-	TRBV5-1	TGCGCCAGCAGCTTAGGAGGTAGCACTGAAGCTTTCTTT	CASSLGGSTEAFF
-	TRBJ1-3	-	TRBV7-6	TGTGCCAGCGGACTTTGGGAAGGCAGCTCTGGAAACACCATATATTTT	CASGLWEGSSGNTIYF
-	TRBJ2-2	TRBD2	TRBV2	TGTGCCAGCAGTGCGGCTAGCGGGAATGCCGGGGAGCTGTTTTTT	CASSAASGNAGELFF
-	TRBJ2-1	-	TRBV6-5	TGTGCCAGCAAACCCAGTGTGGGAGTTTACAATGAGCAGTTCTTC	CASKPSVGVYNEQFF
-	TRBJ1-4	-	TRBV7-9	TGTGCCAGCGCGGCGGGGGATGAAAAACTGTTTTTT	CASAAGDEKLFF
once	TRBJ2-1	TRBD1	TRBV9	TGTGCCAGCAGCGTAGTGGGACAGGGCGCTCGGGAGCAGTTCTTC	CASSVVGQGAREQFF
-	TRBJ2-1	-	TRBV5-8	TGTGCCAGCAGCTTGATACCAAGGGCAGGGTATGAGCAGTTCTTC	CASSLIPRAGYEQFF
-	TRBJ2-1	TRBD1	TRBV5-1	TGCGCCAGCAGCGTGGATGCACAGGGGGCTGGTAATGAGCAGTTCTTC	CASSVDAQGAGNEQFF
-	TRBJ2-1	-	TRBV6-4	TGTGCCAGCAGTCCAGCGGCGGAGGTTAGCTCCTACAATGAGCAGTTCTTC	CASSPAAEVSSYNEQFF
-	TRBJ2-7	TRBD2	TRBV30	TGTGCCTGGAGTATAGTAGCGGGAGTTCTTTACGAGCAGTACTTC	CAWSIVAGVLYEQYF
-	TRBJ2-7	TRBD2	TRBV3-1/TRBV3-2	TGTGCCAGCAGCCGCGGGACTAGCGGGAGGGCCTCCTACGAGCAGTACTTC	CASSRGTSGRASYEQYF
-	TRBJ2-1	TRBD2	TRBV10-3	TGTGCCTCCCGCTTTGCGGGAGCTTACAATGAGCAGTTCTTC	CASRFAGAYNEQFF
-	TRBJ1-4	TRBD1	TRBV5-5	TGTGCCAGCAGCTTGGTACAGGGGAGTTATGAAAAACTGTTTTTT	CASSLVQGSYEKLFF
-	TRBJ2-7	-	TRBV13	TGTGCCAGCAGCTCAGGCGGGGTCGTGTACGAGCAGTACTTC	CASSSGGVVYEQYF
-	TRBJ2-1	TRBD1	TRBV7-9	TGTGCCAGCAGCTTAGTCGCCGCAGGGGGAATGGAGCAGTTCTTC	CASSLVAAGGMEQFF
many	TRBJ2-5	-	TRBV27	TGTGCCAGCAGTTCCCGGGGAGCCGACGAGACCCAGTACTTC	CASSSRGADETQYF
-	TRBJ1-1	-	TRBV28	TGTGCCAGCAGTTTCCGAGGAACGAACACTGAAGCTTTCTTT	CASSFRGTNTEAFF
-	TRBJ2-5	TRBD2	TRBV4-2	TGTGCCAGCAGCCAAGATAGGCTCCGCCTTCTAGCGGGAGGGCCCGAGACCCAGTACTTC	CASSQDRLRLLAGGPETQYF
once	TRBJ2-7	TRBD1	TRBV2	TGTGCCAGCACCTGGGACAGGGGACGGGGGGAGCAGTACTTC	CASTWDRGRGEQYF
-	TRBJ1-5	TRBD1	TRBV19	TGTGCCACAGGGGGTCAGGCGAATCAGCCCCAGCATTTT	CATGGQANQPQHF
-	TRBJ2-1	TRBD2	TRBV11-2	TGTGCCAGCAGCCCACCCGGACTAGCCGGGAATGAGCAGTTCTTC	CASSPPGLAGNEQFF
-	TRBJ1-2	-	TRBV7-3	TGTGCCAGCAGCTTTACAGGGTTGTACGGCTACACCTTC	CASSFTGLYGYTF
-	TRBJ2-7	TRBD1	TRBV10-2	TGCGCCAGCAGAAAGGGGACAGGGGGCTCATTTTGGGCCTCCTACGAGCAGTACTTC	CASRKGTGGSFWASYEQYF
-	TRBJ1-5	TRBD1	TRBV5-1	TGCGCCAGCAGCCAGGGGGCAGGTCAGCCCCAGCATTTT	CASSQGAGQPQHF
-	TRBJ2-3	TRBD2	TRBV7-2	TGTGCCAGCAGGTCAACTAGCGGGGGGGCCGTGGATACGCAGTATTTT	CASRSTSGGAVDTQYF
-	TRBJ2-7	TRBD2	TRBV30	TGTGCCGGTTCCGGGACTAGCGGGAGGGCCTACGAGCAGTACTTC	CAGSGTSGRAYEQYF
-	TRBJ1-4	-	TRBV5-1	TGCGCCAGCAGCTTGGACCCGGGAGGAAAAGGTGAAAAACTGTTTTTT	CASSLDPGGKGEKLFF
-	TRBJ2-2	TRBD1	TRBV6-5	TGTGCCAGCAGTTCAGGGGGCTCGGGCGGGGAGCTGTTTTTT	CASSSGGSGGELFF
-	TRBJ1-6	-	TRBV28	TGTGCCAGCAGTTCCCTCGGGTTCTCCTATAATTCACCCCTCCACTTT	CASSSLGFSYNSPLHF
few	TRBJ1-2	TRBD1	TRBV6-5	TGTGCCAGCAGTTACTCGACGGGACAGACAATTTATGGCTACACCTTC	CASSYSTGQTIYGYTF
-	TRBJ2-7	TRBD2	TRBV3-1/TRBV3-2	TGTGCCAGCAGCCAAGAGCTAGCGGGCCTAGACGAGCAGTACTTC	CASSQELAGLDEQYF
-	TRBJ2-1	TRBD2	TRBV27	TGTGCCAGCAGACGAACCGGGACTAGCGTTTATAATGAGCAGTTCTTC	CASRRTGTSVYNEQFF
-	TRBJ2-1	TRBD2	TRBV3-1/TRBV3-2	TGTGCCACCAGGCGACTAGCGGGGATGTACAATGAGCAGTTCTTC	CATRRLAGMYNEQFF
once	TRBJ1-2	TRBD1	TRBV29-1	TGCAGCGGTACCGGGACAGGGTTTGGGAAGAATGGCTACACCTTC	CSGTGTGFGKNGYTF
once	TRBJ2-2	TRBD1	TRBV25-1	TGTGCCAGCGGCCCCGGGACAGGGGCCGTCCGTGACGGGGAGCTGTTTTTT	CASGPGTGAVRDGELFF
once	TRBJ2-1	-	TRBV12-3/TRBV12-4	TGTGCCAGCAGGCACAGGGTCAATGAGCAGTTCTTC	CASRHRVNEQFF
-	TRBJ2-7	TRBD2	TRBV3-1/TRBV3-2	TGTGCCAGCAGCCAAGCCGGGACTAGGTTCTTTTACGAGCAGTACTTC	CASSQAGTRFFYEQYF
-	TRBJ2-1	TRBD2	TRBV5-1	TGCGCCAGCAGCTTAGGGACTAATAATGAGCAGTTCTTC	CASSLGTNNEQFF
-	TRBJ1-1	TRBD1	TRBV29-1	TGCAGCGCCCCAGGGGGGAACACTGAAGCTTTCTTT	CSAPGGNTEAFF
-	TRBJ2-5	TRBD2	TRBV4-2	TGTGCCAGCAGCCGAAGACTAGCGGGGACCCAAGAGACCCAGTACTTC	CASSRRLAGTQETQYF